This T cell receptor (beta chain) came from a study of T cell changes during pregnancy in multiple sclerosis. Produced via immunoSEQ multiplex PCR; TCRdb's table is partial and in-frame only. The repertoire consists of fewer than 70,000 clones, with over 85% occurring once and the leading ten covering 1.4%. The CDR3 has 15 amino acids. Germline V CDR1 and CDR2: MNHNY, SVGAGI (reference sequence). With 6 bases clipped from V and 0 bases from J, the junction kept 4 bases outside the gene matches. This clone was seen once. Sample: peripheral blood, taken in the second trimester of pregnancy. The sequence was collected from a female donor with multiple sclerosis, enrolled in a pregnancy study. The V gene is TRBV6-6, the J gene TRBJ2-1, with 8 bases matching TRBD2. CDR3 residues: CASSGGRLSYNEQFF. The CDR3 nucleotides are TGTGCCAGCAGCGGCGGGAGGCTCTCCTACAATGAGCAGTTCTTC.